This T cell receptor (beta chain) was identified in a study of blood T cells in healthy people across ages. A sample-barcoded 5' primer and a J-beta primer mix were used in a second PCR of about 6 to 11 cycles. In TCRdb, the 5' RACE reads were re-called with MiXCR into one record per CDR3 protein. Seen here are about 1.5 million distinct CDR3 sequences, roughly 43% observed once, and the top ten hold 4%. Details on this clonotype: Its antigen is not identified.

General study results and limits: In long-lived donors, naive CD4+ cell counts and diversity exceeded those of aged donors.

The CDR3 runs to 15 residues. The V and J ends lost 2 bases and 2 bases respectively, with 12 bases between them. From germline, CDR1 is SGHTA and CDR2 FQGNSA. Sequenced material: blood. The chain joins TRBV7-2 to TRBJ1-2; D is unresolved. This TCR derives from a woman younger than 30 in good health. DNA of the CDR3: TGTGCCAGCAGCTTATACAGCTGGGTAAACTATGGCTACACCTTC. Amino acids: CASSLYSWVNYGYTF.